The 26 T cell receptor beta chains below come from one sample, sequenced in a study of CD8 T cells in ankylosing spondylitis. TCRdb reprocessed the 5' RACE reads via MiXCR and lists one record per CDR3 protein. The profile shows around 300,000 distinct CDR3 sequences, approximately 14% of them singletons. Sequenced: blood, either unsorted or a sorted T cell fraction (not recorded which). The origin of the receptors is a male donor with ankylosing spondylitis or in good health (not recorded which).

This clonotype has at least ten counts. The junction does not match germline at one end; this may be a read error. The gene calls are TRBV5-1 and TRBJ2-1, with TRBD2 matching 11 bases. Germline loops: CDR1 SGHRS, CDR2 YFSETQ. The CDR3 is 15 amino acids. The CDR3 here is CASSSGTSGYNEQFF. The CDR3 nucleotides read TGTGCCAGCAGTTCCGGGACTAGCGGTTACAATGAGCAGTTCTTC.

The chain combines TRBV9 with TRBJ2-7; TRBD2 matches 10 bases. Germline trimming cut 4 bases from V and 7 bases from J; bases unmatched to any gene: 5. Germline V gives CDR1 SGDLS, CDR2 YYNGEE. The CDR3 totals 13 residues. DNA for the CDR3: TGTGCCAGCAGCTCTCAGCGGGGGGGGGAGCAGTACTTC. Protein product: CASSSQRGGEQYF.

The chain uses TRBV20-1 and TRBJ1-5, with D maybe TRBD1 (5 bases). CDR1 is DFQATT, CDR2 SNEGSKA, per germline (reference sequence). The CDR3 totals 14 residues. V was cut by 4 bases and J by 2 bases, with 12 bases left in between. The CDR3 is CSATTVEGNQPQHF. The CDR3 nucleotides read TGCAGTGCTACGACAGTGGAGGGCAATCAGCCCCAGCATTTT.

This clonotype was counted between two and nine times. This chain connects TRBV25-1 to TRBJ1-4, with D uncertain. The CDR3 loop spans 15 amino acids. Per the germline V gene, CDR1 is MGHDK and CDR2 is SYGVNS. V was shortened by 3 bases and J by 0 bases, with 8 bases between the two germline ends. This CDR3 is CASSEKGATNEKLFF. CDR3 sequence (DNA): TGTGCCAGCAGTGAGAAGGGTGCAACTAATGAAAAACTGTTTTTT.

This chain joins TRBV12-3 or TRBV12-4 and TRBJ1-1; D possibly corresponds to TRBD1 (6 bases). Trimming took 4 bases from V and 5 from J, leaving 17 bases between them. The CDR3 runs 15 residues. The CDR3 nucleotides are TGTGCCAGCAGTTCCCACGGGGGGGCGCGTACTGAAGCTTTCTTT. It encodes CASSSHGGARTEAFF.

The V and J genes are TRBV29-1 and TRBJ2-5; D gene ambiguous. Germline loops: CDR1 SQVTM, CDR2 ANQGSEA. Trimming shortened V by 5 bases and J by 4 bases, and 5 bases separated the two germline ends. The length of the CDR3 is 10 residues. CDR3 sequence: CSVRGETQYF. The CDR3 nucleotides are TGCAGCGTTAGAGGAGAGACCCAGTACTTC.

This clonotype has just a few counts. The chain joins TRBV4-1 to TRBJ1-1; no definite D call. The V gene lost 4 bases and the J gene lost 3 bases, with 12 bases spanning the gap. The V gene's germline CDR1 is MGHRA and CDR2 YSYEKL. This CDR3 region has 14 residues. The DNA of the CDR3 is TGCGCCAGCAGCCCGCTCGGACTCCACACTGAAGCTTTCTTT. Protein product: CASSPLGLHTEAFF.

This clonotype occurred many times. This sequence joins TRBV20-1 and TRBJ2-7; 7 nucleotides line up with TRBD2. Per the germline V gene, CDR1 is DFQATT and CDR2 is SNEGSKA (reference sequence). The CDR3 length is 14 residues. V trimming: 6 bases; J trimming: 4 bases; junction bases outside the gene matches: 12. The CDR3 spells CSALSSGISYEQYF. The CDR3 nucleotides read TGCAGTGCCCTTAGCAGCGGGATTTCATACGAGCAGTACTTC.

This clonotype was seen repeatedly, ten times or more. This chain uses TRBV20-1 with TRBJ2-3; no definite D call. Between the trimmed V and J ends, which lost 5 bases and 8 bases, there was a span of 14 bases. CDR1 and CDR2 (germline): DFQATT, SNEGSKA (reference sequence). CDR3 length: 12 amino acids. The CDR3 is CSAPSERGTQYF. In DNA form, the CDR3 reads TGCAGTGCTCCTTCAGAGCGTGGTACGCAGTATTTT.

The rearrangement joins TRBV28 to TRBJ2-1; 8 bases agree with TRBD2. The CDR3 is 15 residues long. After removal of 3 bases from V and 0 bases from J, the junction contained 1 base not matched to a gene. Per germline, CDR1 MDHEN and CDR2 SYDVKM. The CDR3, as DNA: TGTGCCAGCAGTTTGGGACTAGACTCCTACAATGAGCAGTTCTTC. Encoded protein: CASSLGLDSYNEQFF.

This clonotype was seen only a few times. This chain connects TRBV5-1 to TRBJ1-2, with TRBD1 as a possible D gene (5 bases). This CDR3 contains 15 residues. Trimming removed 0 bases from V and 3 bases from J, with 12 bases in between. Germline assignment: CDR1 SGHRS and CDR2 YFSETQ. In DNA form, the CDR3 reads TGCGCCAGCAGCTTGGAGCGGGGCGCAGACTATGGCTACACCTTC. This translates into CASSLERGADYGYTF.

The V gene is TRBV2, the J gene TRBJ2-5; D perhaps matches TRBD1 (6 bases). CDR3 length: 13 residues. Germline CDR1 SNHLY, CDR2 FYNNEI. Trimming pared 6 bases from V and 0 bases from J, leaving 8 bases between. The CDR3 region has the DNA TGTGCCAGCAGGAAGGGGGACCAAGAGACCCAGTACTTC. Protein product: CASRKGDQETQYF.

This clonotype was observed many times. V gene TRBV29-1 combines with J gene TRBJ2-7; maybe TRBD1 (6 bases). The CDR3 covers 13 residues. CDR1 and CDR2 (germline): SQVTM, ANQGSEA. V was trimmed by 7 bases and J by 0 bases, leaving 13 bases between them. The CDR3 sequence is CSAMDRYSYEQYF. DNA of the CDR3: TGCAGCGCCATGGACAGATACTCCTACGAGCAGTACTTC.

The chain uses TRBV6-1 and TRBJ2-3, with 9 nucleotides matching TRBD1. Germline V gene data show CDR1 as MNHNS and CDR2 as SASEGT. Trimming removed 3 bases from V and 2 bases from J; junction bases left unmatched: 6. This CDR3 spans 16 amino acids. CDR3 nucleotides: TGTGCCAGCAGTGACCCGGGACAGGGCCCCACAGATACGCAGTATTTT. It codes for CASSDPGQGPTDTQYF.

At least ten counts were recorded for this clonotype. The rearrangement joins TRBV20-1 to TRBJ1-3; D remains ambiguous. The germline CDR1 and CDR2 sequences are DFQATT and SNEGSKA (reference sequence). V was shortened by 6 bases and J by 0 bases, with 9 bases between the two germline ends. The CDR3 has 13 residues. Written as DNA, the CDR3 is TGCAGTGCCGCCGGGGACTCTGGAAACACCATATATTTT. This encodes CSAAGDSGNTIYF.

In this sample, this clonotype turned up a few times. This chain links TRBV7-2 with TRBJ2-1, with a tentative D call TRBD1 (5 bases). V was cut by 2 bases and J by 3 bases, with 14 bases left in between. Germline assignment: CDR1 SGHTA and CDR2 FQGNSA. The CDR3 sequence is 16 residues long. This CDR3 reads CASSLWGGSLYNEQFF. DNA for the CDR3: TGTGCCAGCAGCTTATGGGGCGGTTCACTCTACAATGAGCAGTTCTTC. The full variable domain, with the rest looked up from reference TRBV7-2 and TRBJ2-1, is GAGVSQSPSNKVTEKGKDVELRCDPISGHTALYWYRQSLGQGLEFLIYFQGNSAPDKSGLPSDRFSAERTGGSVSTLTIQRTQQEDSAVYLCASSLWGGSLYNEQFFGPGTRLTVL.

This clonotype was counted only a few times. The chain employs TRBV6-2 or TRBV6-3 and TRBJ1-2, with unresolved D. CDR3 length: 11 residues. Germline CDR1 is MNHEY and CDR2 is SVGEGT. Trimming pared 8 bases from V and 4 bases from J, leaving 8 bases between. CDR3 sequence reads: CASGDGYGYTF. The CDR3, as DNA: TGTGCCAGCGGTGATGGCTATGGCTACACCTTC.

This clonotype was counted many times. Sequence at one end of the junction differs from germline and may be a read error. The chain employs TRBV5-1 and TRBJ2-2; the D gene is possibly TRBD2 (6 bases). The CDR3 covers 15 residues. The V gene's germline CDR1 is SGHRS and CDR2 YFSETQ. The CDR3 sequence: CACSKTGAGTGELFF. The CDR3 DNA sequence: TGCGCCTGCAGCAAAACGGGAGCCGGAACCGGGGAGCTGTTTTTT.

This clonotype was found a few times. The genes are TRBV12-3 or TRBV12-4 and TRBJ2-5; TRBD2 is a possible D gene (6 bases). The CDR3 extends over 15 amino acids. Trimming took 4 bases from V and 6 from J, leaving 18 bases between them. CDR3 coding DNA: TGTGCCAGCAGTTCTCTAGCGTCCCTCCATAAGACCCAGTACTTC. Protein sequence: CASSSLASLHKTQYF.

This clonotype was detected only a few times. The rearrangement links TRBV12-3 or TRBV12-4 to TRBJ1-4; a weak D match, TRBD1 (6 bases). V lost 6 bases and J lost 6, with 17 bases in between. This CDR3 comprises 15 residues. CDR3 sequence: CASSHIPGADEKLFF. CDR3 coding DNA: TGTGCCAGCAGCCATATACCGGGGGCCGATGAAAAACTGTTTTTT.

CDR3 in DNA: TGTGCCAGCAGCCCCTACAGGGAAAAGACTGAAGCTTTCTTT. Translated: CASSPYREKTEAFF. The chain is built from TRBV7-2 and TRBJ1-1, with a tentative D call TRBD1 (6 bases). Germline values: CDR1 SGHTA, CDR2 FQGNSA. The V end was cut by 5 bases, the J end by 5 bases, with 15 bases between. CDR3 size: 14 residues.

The chain links TRBV7-7 to TRBJ2-1, with 9 bases fitting TRBD2. The CDR3 is 13 residues long. CDR1 is SSHAT, CDR2 FNYEAQ, per germline (reference sequence). V dropped 5 bases and J dropped 9; count of bases not matched to a gene: 5. The CDR3 region is CASSVLAGREQFF. The CDR3 DNA is TGTGCCAGCAGCGTTCTAGCGGGACGTGAGCAGTTCTTC.

This clonotype was recorded once. The chain links TRBV5-5 to TRBJ2-2, with TRBD2 as a possible D gene (5 bases). Trimming took off 4 bases at V and 2 bases at J, with 12 bases between the two ends. This CDR3 region has 15 residues. CDR1 and CDR2 (germline): SGHKS, YYEKEE (reference sequence). The CDR3 here is CASSTTRINTGELFF. For the CDR3, the DNA is TGTGCCAGCAGCACCACTAGAATCAACACCGGGGAGCTGTTTTTT. The complete variable domain, with remaining parts taken from reference TRBV5-5 and TRBJ2-2, reads DAGVTQSPTHLIKTRGQQVTLRCSPISGHKSVSWYQQVLGQGPQFIFQYYEKEERGRGNFPDRFSARQFPNYSSELNVNALLLGDSALYLCASSTTRINTGELFFGEGSRLTVL.

The rearrangement joins TRBV5-1 to TRBJ1-1; D is perhaps TRBD1 (6 bases). Trimming took off 0 bases at V and 3 bases at J, with 9 bases between the two ends. From germline, CDR1 is SGHRS and CDR2 YFSETQ. The CDR3 contains 14 residues. CDR3 protein: CASSLAQGYTEAFF. The CDR3 DNA reads as TGCGCCAGCAGCTTGGCCCAGGGGTACACTGAAGCTTTCTTT.

This chain connects TRBV3-1 to TRBJ2-1; 9 bases line up with TRBD2. The CDR3 totals 17 residues. Unmatched junction bases numbered 19, after V lost 4 bases and J lost 12 bases. Germline V gene sequence: CDR1 LGHDT, CDR2 YNNKEL (reference sequence). CDR3 amino acids: CASSPTERLSGGHWQFF. The CDR3 coding sequence is TGTGCCAGCAGCCCAACCGAAAGGCTTAGCGGGGGCCACTGGCAGTTCTTC.

This clonotype is a singleton in its sample. The chain joins TRBV3-1 to TRBJ2-1; 11 bases are shared with TRBD1. The junction had 8 bases not matched to a gene; V was cut back by 1 base and J by 6 bases. The CDR3 contains 17 residues. The germline V gene has CDR1 LGHDT and CDR2 YNNKEL (reference sequence). CDR3 loop: CASSQVPGQGAGNEQFF. The DNA of the CDR3 is TGTGCCAGCAGCCAAGTACCCGGACAGGGGGCGGGCAATGAGCAGTTCTTC.